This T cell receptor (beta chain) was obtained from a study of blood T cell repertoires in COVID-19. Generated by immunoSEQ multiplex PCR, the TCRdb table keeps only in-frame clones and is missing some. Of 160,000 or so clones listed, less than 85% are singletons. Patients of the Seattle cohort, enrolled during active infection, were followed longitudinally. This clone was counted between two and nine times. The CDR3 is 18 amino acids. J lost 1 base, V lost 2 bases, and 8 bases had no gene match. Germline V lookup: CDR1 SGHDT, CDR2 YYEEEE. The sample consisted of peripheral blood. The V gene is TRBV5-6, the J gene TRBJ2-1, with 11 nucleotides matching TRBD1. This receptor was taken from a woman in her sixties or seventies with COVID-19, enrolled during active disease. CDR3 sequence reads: CASSFSEGQGASYNEQFF. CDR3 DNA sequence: TGTGCCAGCAGCTTCTCCGAAGGACAGGGGGCTTCCTACAATGAGCAGTTCTTC.